This record covers a single TCR beta chain. The data were obtained in a study of blood T cell repertoires in COVID-19. Assay used: immunoSEQ multiplex PCR; TCRdb lists only in-frame clones, some missing. The top ten clones hold approximately 0.66% of a sample with approximately 210,000 clones, more than 85% of them seen once. V dropped 5 bases and J dropped 5 bases, with 8 bases sitting between them. This CDR3 is built from 12 residues. The germline gives CDR1 LGHDT, CDR2 YNNKEL (reference sequence). The chain has TRBV3-1 (or the pseudogene TRBV3-2) and TRBJ2-3; no firm D call. The sequence derives from a man aged 40-49 years with acute or convalescent COVID-19. The sample taken for sequencing was peripheral blood. The CDR3 region has the DNA TGTGCCAGCAGCGGCGGTGGAGATACGCAGTATTTT. Amino acid sequence: CASSGGGDTQYF.